The sequence of this TCR beta chain was determined in a study of T cells after yellow fever vaccination. The overall study: The authors prepared low-cell-number fractions using SMART-Seq v4 Ultra Low Input.

Conversion of TCR transcripts into cDNA relied on 5'RACE template switching, which added a universal primer site and UMIs. TCRdb re-derived calls from the 5' RACE reads in MiXCR, one entry per CDR3 protein. The data show approximately 32,000 distinct CDR3 sequences, 6.6% seen once. In its sample, this clonotype was seen many times. The CDR3 is 12 residues long. Looked up from germline, CDR1 is SQVTM and CDR2 is ANQGSEA. The V and J ends lost 7 bases and 4 bases, in that order; junction bases with no gene match: 4. The study, taken as a whole, reports: After the booster, roughly 96% of CD4 and about nine tenths of CD8 primary-response clones were re-detected. Sorted memory subsets showed almost no vaccine-responding clonotypes on day 0.

The J gene is TRBJ2-7, the V gene TRBV29-1; TRBD1 matches at 10 bases. This sample comprised PBMCs, either bulk or a sorted T-cell subset (CD4+, CD8+, memory, or dextramer-sorted; not recorded which), obtained on the day of the first yellow fever vaccination. The TCR originated in a man between 18 and 35 years old who received the YFV17D yellow fever vaccine. The CDR3 DNA reads as TGCAGCGCGGGACAGGGGTGGTACGAGCAGTACTTC. It is translated as CSAGQGWYEQYF.